This paragraph covers one T cell receptor beta chain sequence. The data originate from a study of blood T cell repertoires in COVID-19. On the study more broadly: COVID-19 samples from acute and convalescent phases originated in the United States, Italy and Spain.

Self-reported history from a screening survey and questionnaire set each donor's cohort. Clones were read by immunoSEQ multiplex PCR, and TCRdb kept only the in-frame ones, dropping some. The sample consists of 200,000 to 250,000 clones, around 84% of them appearing once. Sequencing was carried out using PBMCs or T cells enriched from blood (not recorded which). This clonotype originated in a woman in her 50s who had recovered from COVID-19.

CDR3 in DNA: TGTGCCAGCACCCCCTTACCCGGGAGGGGCGAGCAGTACTTC. This codes for CASTPLPGRGEQYF. This chain joins TRBV27 and TRBJ2-7; the match to TRBD2 covers 8 bases. Germline assignment: CDR1 MNHEY and CDR2 SMNVEV (reference sequence). The CDR3 contains 14 residues. V lost 7 bases, J lost 6 bases, and 11 bases stayed unmatched.